These T cell receptor beta chains were read from a single sample in a study of human T cells and chemical hapten exposure. In TCRdb, the RACE reads were re-called with MiXCR into one record per CDR3 protein. The sample records roughly 200,000 distinct CDR3 sequences, approximately 20% being singletons. Sample: whole blood, taken in connection with sensitization to the hapten diphenylcyclopropenone (DPC). These TCRs come from a woman aged 45-59 years with alopecia areata. Some clones in this sample may be carry-over from other donors' samples. Both conserved end residues are part of each CDR3. Fields, in order: CDR3 DNA, CDR3 protein, D gene, J gene, clone size, V gene. The D gene is left open where the match is weak. Size is stated for part of the rows, as once, few or many counts, or as a class when the clone is expanded.

TGTGCCAGCAGCTCCGGGACAGGGGACACTGAAGCTTTCTTT CASSSGTGDTEAFF TRBD1 TRBJ1-1 few TRBV13
TGTGCCAGCAGCTCGACAGCCGACTCTGGGGCCAACGTCCTGACTTTC CASSSTADSGANVLTF . TRBJ2-6 few TRBV9
TGCGCCAGCAGCTTTTTGTTTAGCGGGAGAGGGACCTACAATGAGCAGTTCTTC CASSFLFSGRGTYNEQFF TRBD2 TRBJ2-1 . TRBV5-1
TGTGCCAGCAGCTTGAGGGGACGTCAAGATACGCAGTATTTT CASSLRGRQDTQYF . TRBJ2-3 . TRBV7-3
TGTGCCAGCAGCCGGCAGGCCGGATCGGATACGCAGTATTTT CASSRQAGSDTQYF . TRBJ2-3 . TRBV5-5
TGCGCCAGCAGCCAAGAAAGGGTTACTGAGCAGTTCTTC CASSQERVTEQFF . TRBJ2-1 few TRBV4-1
TGTGCCAGCAGCCCGCGGCCCGACAGGGATAATGAGCAGTTCTTC CASSPRPDRDNEQFF TRBD1 TRBJ2-1 . TRBV11-2
TGTGCCAGCAGCTTCCTCCGGGACGCTTACCAAGAGACCCAGTACTTC CASSFLRDAYQETQYF . TRBJ2-5 few TRBV7-2
TGTGCCAGCAGTTTGGGGGTAATGGGGGAAGCTTTCTTT CASSLGVMGEAFF . TRBJ1-1 . TRBV27
TGTGCCAGCAGGAGGGGACAGACGAACACTGAAGCTTTCTTT CASRRGQTNTEAFF TRBD1 TRBJ1-1 . TRBV12-3/TRBV12-4
TGTGCCAGCAAGCGGGGGCTAGCGGGAGTTGGCGAGCAGTACTTC CASKRGLAGVGEQYF TRBD2 TRBJ2-7 few TRBV2
TGCAGTGCTCCCCAGGGGGCGACGGTTCACATTCAGTACTTC CSAPQGATVHIQYF TRBD1 TRBJ2-4 . TRBV20-1
TGCAGTGCTCGACCGACTAGCGGGCTAGATACGCAGTATTTT CSARPTSGLDTQYF TRBD2 TRBJ2-3 . TRBV20-1
TGTGCCAGCAGCCAAGAATTCAGTGAGCAGTTCTTC CASSQEFSEQFF . TRBJ2-1 . TRBV14
TGTGCCAGCAGTTTAGCCCGGGCCCATACGCAGTATTTT CASSLARAHTQYF . TRBJ2-3 few TRBV12-3/TRBV12-4
TGCGCCAGCAGCAATACCCGGCTAGCGGGAGGCGAGCAGTACTTC CASSNTRLAGGEQYF TRBD2 TRBJ2-7 many TRBV5-1
TGCAGTGCCGCAGTAGCGGGAGATAATGAGCAGTTCTTC CSAAVAGDNEQFF TRBD2 TRBJ2-1 . TRBV20-1
TGTGCCAGCAGCTTGGGGGGGTGGGAGACCCAGTACTTC CASSLGGWETQYF TRBD2 TRBJ2-5 few TRBV11-2
TGCGCCAGCAGCATACAGGGCGCGGGAACCTTCACAGATACGCAGTATTTT CASSIQGAGTFTDTQYF . TRBJ2-3 . TRBV5-1
TGTGCCAGCAGCTGGGGGGACTACGAGCAGTACTTC CASSWGDYEQYF . TRBJ2-7 . TRBV7-9
TGTGCCAGCAGACAAGGACAGTGGGGCGATGAGCAGTTCTTC CASRQGQWGDEQFF . TRBJ2-1 . TRBV12-3/TRBV12-4
TGCAGTGCTAGAGGGGCCGGGACAGGGGGCATCGGTACGCAGTATTTT CSARGAGTGGIGTQYF TRBD1 TRBJ2-3 many TRBV20-1
TGTGCCAGCAGCGTGGGACACACTAACTATGGCTACACCTTC CASSVGHTNYGYTF . TRBJ1-2 . TRBV11-1
TGTGCCAGCAGCCAAGACGGGGGACAGACCGCCTATGGCTACACCTTC CASSQDGGQTAYGYTF TRBD1 TRBJ1-2 . TRBV4-2
TGTGCCAGCAGTTCCCCCTCGGGACAGAATAATTCACCCCTCCACTTT CASSSPSGQNNSPLHF TRBD1 TRBJ1-6 . TRBV28
TGCGCCAGCAGAAACTCGAACAGGGATGGGGCCAACGTCCTGACTTTC CASRNSNRDGANVLTF . TRBJ2-6 . TRBV5-1
TGCGCCAGCAGCACACAAGCGGACACTGAAGCTTTCTTT CASSTQADTEAFF . TRBJ1-1 . TRBV5-1
TGTGCCATCAGTGATCGGGGGCCGCAAGAGACCCAGTACTTC CAISDRGPQETQYF . TRBJ2-5 few TRBV10-3
TGCGCCAGCAGCGGTTACAGGGAATGGGTTTACCTAGGATACGAGCAGTACTTC CASSGYREWVYLGYEQYF . TRBJ2-7 few TRBV5-1
TGCAGTGCTAGAACCGGAAACTTCTACGAGCAGTACTTC CSARTGNFYEQYF . TRBJ2-7 . TRBV20-1
TGCAGCGTTGAGCGGACAGCCAACACCGGGGAGCTGTTTTTT CSVERTANTGELFF . TRBJ2-2 . TRBV29-1
TGTGCCAGCAGCCCAACGGCCACTAGCGGGACAGATACGCAGTATTTT CASSPTATSGTDTQYF TRBD2 TRBJ2-3 few TRBV6-4
TGCGCCAGCAGCTGGGGGGGAGGGTCAACCTCTGGGGCCAACGTCCTGACTTTC CASSWGGGSTSGANVLTF TRBD2 TRBJ2-6 . TRBV5-1
TGTGCCAGCAGTTACTCGTGGCAGATAAACTATGGCTACACCTTC CASSYSWQINYGYTF . TRBJ1-2 . TRBV6-5
TGTGCCAGCAGCCTAAGGGACAGTCTACAAGAGACCCAGTACTTC CASSLRDSLQETQYF TRBD1 TRBJ2-5 few TRBV7-9
TGTGCCAGCAGCTTTAGGGACAGGGGCCGTAAGGATTCACCCCTCCACTTT CASSFRDRGRKDSPLHF TRBD1 TRBJ1-6 . TRBV11-2
TGCAGCGCTACGACCGGTCGGATCACTGAAGCTTTCTTT CSATTGRITEAFF . TRBJ1-1 few TRBV29-1
TGCGCCAGCAGCTTGGGAATCAACAATGAGCAGTTCTTC CASSLGINNEQFF . TRBJ2-1 few TRBV5-1
TGTGCCAGCAGCCCCATGTATGGGGGCACTGAAGCTTTCTTT CASSPMYGGTEAFF . TRBJ1-1 once TRBV9
TGTGCCAGCAGCGTAGTCGGGGAGAGCACTGAAGCTTTCTTT CASSVVGESTEAFF . TRBJ1-1 . TRBV9
TGCAGCGTTGGACAGGGGATAACAGATACGCAGTATTTT CSVGQGITDTQYF TRBD1 TRBJ2-3 . TRBV29-1
TGTGCCAGCAGCCAAAAAGATGGGGGGCAAGAAAAACTGTTTTTT CASSQKDGGQEKLFF . TRBJ1-4 . TRBV4-2
TGCAGTGCGACAGCCTACAACTATGGCTACACCTTC CSATAYNYGYTF . TRBJ1-2 few TRBV20-1
TGTGCCACCAGGTACACCAGCTCCTATAATTCACCCCTCCACTTT CATRYTSSYNSPLHF . TRBJ1-6 few TRBV15
TGTGCCAGCAGCGTGACTAGCGGGAGTTTTAGATCAGAGACCCAGTACTTC CASSVTSGSFRSETQYF TRBD2 TRBJ2-5 few TRBV2
TGCAGTGCTAGAGTTAGCACCTCGTACGAGCAGTACTTC CSARVSTSYEQYF . TRBJ2-7 few TRBV20-1
TGTGCCAGCAGCTCTATTGGGGGCCTGAACACTGAAGCTTTCTTT CASSSIGGLNTEAFF . TRBJ1-1 . TRBV13
TGTGCCAGCAGCCCGACGTTGGCTAGCGGGAGCAATGAGCAGTTCTTC CASSPTLASGSNEQFF TRBD2 TRBJ2-1 . TRBV9
TGCGCCAGCAGCTTCCGTGGCTCCGGGCACTACGAGCAGTACTTC CASSFRGSGHYEQYF . TRBJ2-7 . TRBV5-1